These T cell receptor beta chains were read from a single sample in a study of blood T cells in healthy people across ages. TCRdb ran MiXCR on the 5' RACE reads and lists one entry per CDR3 protein. The sample contains over a million distinct CDR3 sequences, 42% of which appear only once. Sequences were obtained from blood. The origin of the receptors is a woman under 30 in good health. Each CDR3 is given with its conserved first and last residue. D genes are given only for firm matches. Not all rows give a size; the values are once, few, many and, for expanded clones, a class.

NA,TRBV6-2/TRBV6-3,few,TRBJ2-7,CASSPWGFYEQYF,TGTGCCAGCAGTCCCTGGGGCTTCTACGAGCAGTACTTC
TRBD1,TRBV14,NA,TRBJ1-1,CASSQLDFRQGHTEAFF,TGTGCCAGCAGCCAACTGGACTTCCGACAGGGCCATACTGAAGCTTTCTTT
NA,TRBV11-2,NA,TRBJ1-2,CVSSPTTGRNYGYTF,TGTGTCAGCAGCCCGACAACAGGACGTAACTATGGCTACACCTTC
NA,TRBV20-1,few,TRBJ2-6,CSARDGIFGANVLTF,TGCAGTGCTAGAGATGGGATATTTGGGGCCAACGTCCTGACTTTC
NA,TRBV13,NA,TRBJ1-4,CASSKLPTGTEKLFF,TGTGCCAGCAGCAAACTCCCGACGGGTACTGAAAAACTGTTTTTT
NA,TRBV7-2,NA,TRBJ1-1,CASSLMGPEAFF,TGTGCCAGCAGCTTAATGGGCCCTGAAGCTTTCTTT
NA,TRBV20-1,few,TRBJ1-4,CSAGGRGRATNEKLFF,TGCAGTGCTGGAGGGCGGGGGCGCGCAACTAATGAAAAACTGTTTTTT
NA,TRBV5-1,NA,TRBJ2-7,CASKASSGSYEQYF,TGCGCCAGCAAGGCTTCTTCGGGGTCCTACGAGCAGTACTTC
NA,TRBV30,NA,TRBJ1-5,CAWSASGGGNQPQHF,TGTGCCTGGAGTGCCTCGGGGGGAGGGAATCAGCCCCAGCATTTT
NA,TRBV6-5,NA,TRBJ2-6,CASTEGQANVLTF,TGTGCCAGCACCGAGGGACAGGCCAACGTCCTGACTTTC
TRBD2,TRBV12-3/TRBV12-4,few,TRBJ2-1,CASTTIAGGPNNEQFF,TGTGCCAGCACCACGATAGCGGGAGGGCCCAACAATGAGCAGTTCTTC
NA,TRBV6-5,few,TRBJ1-5,CASSYSRPAILGNQPQHF,TGTGCCAGCAGTTACTCGCGGCCAGCAATTCTTGGCAATCAGCCCCAGCATTTT
NA,TRBV29-1,NA,TRBJ2-7,CSVGRRGEGDYEQYF,TGCAGCGTTGGCCGCAGGGGGGAAGGGGACTACGAGCAGTACTTC
TRBD1,TRBV12-3/TRBV12-4,few,TRBJ2-7,CASSLARDSSSYEQYF,TGTGCCAGCAGTTTAGCACGGGACAGTAGCTCCTACGAGCAGTACTTC
NA,TRBV4-3,NA,TRBJ1-1,CASSQAQAARTEAFF,TGCGCCAGCAGCCAAGCACAGGCGGCACGGACTGAAGCTTTCTTT
TRBD1,TRBV24-1,NA,TRBJ1-4,CATSEPGTGFEKLFF,TGTGCCACCAGTGAACCCGGGACAGGATTTGAAAAACTGTTTTTT
NA,TRBV20-1,NA,TRBJ1-6,CSAREGVSPLHF,TGCAGTGCTAGAGAGGGGGTCTCACCCCTCCACTTT
NA,TRBV24-1,few,TRBJ1-2,CATSEHPGDGYTF,TGTGCCACCAGTGAACACCCCGGGGATGGCTACACCTTC
TRBD1,TRBV5-1,NA,TRBJ2-1,CASSYSGTAYYNEQFF,TGCGCCAGCAGTTACTCCGGGACAGCCTACTACAATGAGCAGTTCTTC
NA,TRBV6-2/TRBV6-3,few,TRBJ2-1,CASGLRGSSYNEQFF,TGTGCCAGCGGGCTAAGGGGGAGCTCCTACAATGAGCAGTTCTTC
NA,TRBV11-2,few,TRBJ2-7,CASKVSRDIYYEQYF,TGTGCCAGCAAAGTATCCCGGGACATCTACTACGAGCAGTACTTC
TRBD2,TRBV11-2,NA,TRBJ2-2,CASSLDQLAGGPVNTGELFF,TGTGCCAGCAGCTTAGATCAACTAGCGGGGGGGCCGGTAAACACCGGGGAGCTGTTTTTT
NA,TRBV9,NA,TRBJ1-2,CASSDLLVYTF,TGTGCCAGCAGCGACCTACTGGTTTACACCTTC
NA,TRBV5-1,NA,TRBJ1-2,CASRTGQHYGYTF,TGCGCCAGCAGGACGGGACAACACTATGGCTACACCTTC
NA,TRBV7-2,NA,TRBJ1-3,CATQEGIFSGNTIYF,TGTGCCACCCAGGAGGGGATTTTTTCTGGAAACACCATATATTTT
TRBD1,TRBV5-4,NA,TRBJ2-1,CASSLGQGAWNEQFF,TGTGCCAGCAGCTTGGGGCAGGGGGCTTGGAATGAGCAGTTCTTC
NA,TRBV12-3/TRBV12-4,few,TRBJ2-3,CASSFRVRVPPDTQYF,TGTGCCAGCAGTTTCCGGGTCCGCGTCCCCCCAGATACGCAGTATTTT
NA,TRBV27,NA,TRBJ1-2,CASSRNRGGFNGYTF,TGTGCCAGCAGTCGGAACCGTGGTGGTTTTAATGGCTACACCTTC
NA,TRBV11-2,NA,TRBJ2-4,CASSFNTGLTDKNIQYF,TGTGCCAGCAGCTTTAATACAGGTCTCACGGACAAAAACATTCAGTACTTC
NA,TRBV18,NA,TRBJ2-7,CASSPYEGLGEQYF,TGTGCCAGCTCACCATATGAAGGGTTGGGGGAGCAGTACTTC
TRBD1,TRBV20-1,NA,TRBJ2-7,CSARGQGIYEQYF,TGCAGTGCAAGGGGACAGGGTATCTACGAGCAGTACTTC
TRBD1,TRBV7-6,NA,TRBJ2-5,CASSPRQGVWETQYF,TGTGCCAGCAGCCCAAGACAGGGAGTATGGGAGACCCAGTACTTC
NA,TRBV5-5,NA,TRBJ2-1,CASSFTGINEQFF,TGTGCCAGCAGCTTTACGGGTATCAATGAGCAGTTCTTC
NA,TRBV21-1,once,TRBJ1-2,CASSKTGEGGYTF,TGTGCCAGCAGCAAAACGGGGGAGGGTGGCTACACCTTC
TRBD1,TRBV20-1,NA,TRBJ1-2,CSARSFSGTGGSYGYTF,TGCAGTGCTAGGTCTTTCTCCGGGACAGGGGGGAGCTATGGCTACACCTTC
NA,TRBV10-3,NA,TRBJ1-2,CAISEETDPFYGYTF,TGTGCCATCAGTGAGGAGACAGATCCCTTCTACGGCTACACCTTC
TRBD2,TRBV2,NA,TRBJ2-2,CASSERTSGNTGELFF,TGTGCCAGCAGCGAGAGGACTAGCGGGAACACCGGGGAGCTGTTTTTT
NA,TRBV7-8,NA,TRBJ2-7,CASSLVRRASYEQYF,TGTGCCAGCAGCTTAGTTCGGAGGGCATCCTACGAGCAGTACTTC
NA,TRBV12-5,NA,TRBJ2-7,CASGLTPLDEQYF,TGTGCTAGTGGTTTGACGCCATTGGACGAGCAGTACTTC
NA,TRBV9,few,TRBJ2-1,CASSVGGGPYNEQFF,TGTGCCAGCAGCGTAGGGGGGGGGCCCTACAATGAGCAGTTCTTC
NA,TRBV28,NA,TRBJ2-5,CASSLFRNEQYF,TGTGCCAGCAGTTTATTTCGGAATGAGCAGTACTTC
TRBD2,TRBV5-5,NA,TRBJ2-4,CASSRSSGSRDKNIQYF,TGTGCCAGCAGCAGAAGTAGCGGGAGCAGGGACAAAAACATTCAGTACTTC
TRBD2,TRBV10-3,few,TRBJ2-1,CAISESRTSGEYNEQFF,TGTGCCATCAGTGAGTCCCGGACTAGCGGGGAGTACAATGAGCAGTTCTTC
TRBD1,TRBV20-1,NA,TRBJ2-1,CSAILGGRGHNEQFF,TGCAGTGCCATACTAGGGGGCAGGGGGCATAATGAGCAGTTCTTC
TRBD2,TRBV7-7,NA,TRBJ2-1,CASSLVFSSAGGPNEQFF,TGTGCTAGCAGCTTAGTCTTTAGTTCAGCGGGAGGGCCCAATGAGCAGTTCTTC
NA,TRBV12-3/TRBV12-4,few,TRBJ1-2,CASTLRRLSTNYGYTF,TGTGCCAGCACTTTGCGCCGCCTATCTACTAACTATGGCTACACCTTC
NA,TRBV6-5,NA,TRBJ2-7,CASSYSKASRYNEQYF,TGTGCCAGCAGTTACTCGAAGGCTAGCCGCTACAATGAGCAGTACTTC
NA,TRBV7-9,NA,TRBJ2-3,CASSLPGFAQLDTQYF,TGTGCCAGCAGCTTACCGGGGTTTGCACAATTGGATACGCAGTATTTT
NA,TRBV25-1,NA,TRBJ2-7,CASSDQFSEQYF,TGTGCCAGCAGTGACCAGTTCTCCGAGCAGTACTTC
TRBD1,TRBV13,NA,TRBJ2-5,CASGQGDSETQYF,TGTGCCAGCGGACAGGGTGATTCGGAGACCCAGTACTTC
NA,TRBV20-1,few,TRBJ1-6,CSATDRTNSPLHF,TGCAGTGCAACGGACCGGACTAATTCACCCCTCCACTTT
NA,TRBV6-5,many,TRBJ2-1,CASSASNEQFF,TGTGCCAGCAGTGCTAGCAATGAGCAGTTCTTC
TRBD2,TRBV20-1,NA,TRBJ2-7,CSATGTSGRVYEQYF,TGCAGTGCCACGGGGACTAGCGGGAGGGTCTACGAGCAGTACTTC
TRBD1,TRBV20-1,NA,TRBJ2-7,CSARATGSGIEQYF,TGCAGTGCTAGAGCGACAGGGTCCGGGATCGAGCAGTACTTC
NA,TRBV5-1,few,TRBJ2-1,CARTINEQFF,TGCGCCAGGACTATCAATGAGCAGTTCTTC